This is a list of T cell receptor beta chains from one sample in a study of identifying expanded T cells in peripheral blood. The repertoire was sequenced with immunoSEQ multiplex PCR; TCRdb's copy has only in-frame clones and lacks some. Among over 100,000 clones, less than 90% were seen once, and the ten largest hold more than 6.5%. The specimen sequenced was blood. The receptors stem from a person between 18 and 70 years old in good health. Each CDR3 is given with its conserved first and last residue. A D gene is named only where the DNA matches it firmly. Clone size appears in some rows only: once, few, many, or a class for an expanded clone.

D | J | size | V | CDR3 | DNA
. | TRBJ1-2 | . | TRBV5-6 | CASSSPDSMSYTF | TGTGCCAGCAGCTCACCCGACAGTATGAGCTACACCTTC
. | TRBJ1-2 | . | TRBV6-1 | CASSRGKVDYGYTF | TGTGCCAGCAGTCGAGGGAAAGTGGACTATGGCTACACCTTC
TRBD1 | TRBJ1-5 | . | TRBV18 | CASSPRGQEGNNQPQHF | TGTGCCAGCTCACCGAGGGGGCAGGAAGGGAACAATCAGCCCCAGCATTTT
. | TRBJ2-5 | . | TRBV7-2 | CASSLVSSETQYF | TGTGCCAGCAGCTTAGTATCATCCGAGACCCAGTACTTC
. | TRBJ1-1 | . | TRBV29-1 | CSVAENTEAFF | TGCAGCGTTGCTGAGAACACTGAAGCTTTCTTT
. | TRBJ1-1 | . | TRBV9 | CASSPRGVLNTEAFF | TGTGCCAGCAGCCCAAGAGGGGTATTGAACACTGAAGCTTTCTTT
TRBD1 | TRBJ2-7 | . | TRBV6-1 | CASSRTGAEQYF | TGTGCCAGCAGTCGTACAGGGGCCGAGCAGTACTTC
. | TRBJ1-3 | . | TRBV4-1 | CASSHPVGTGNTIYF | TGCGCCAGCAGCCACCCAGTAGGGACTGGAAACACCATATATTTT
. | TRBJ1-1 | . | TRBV28 | CASGLAGSPPEAFF | TGTGCCAGCGGACTGGCGGGGTCTCCCCCTGAAGCTTTCTTT
. | TRBJ2-7 | . | TRBV21-1 | CASSAGQGIEQYF | TGTGCCAGCAGCGCGGGACAGGGTATCGAGCAGTACTTC
. | TRBJ1-1 | . | TRBV7-6 | CASSSQDGNTEAFF | TGTGCCAGCAGCTCCCAGGACGGGAACACTGAAGCTTTCTTT
TRBD1 | TRBJ2-2 | . | TRBV27 | CASAGTGGTGELFF | TGTGCCTCTGCCGGGACAGGGGGGACCGGGGAGCTGTTTTTT
TRBD2 | TRBJ2-5 | . | TRBV5-1 | CASSLAGLQETQYF | TGCGCCAGCAGCTTGGCGGGACTACAAGAGACCCAGTACTTC
. | TRBJ1-2 | once | TRBV20-1 | CSAGGLYGYTF | TGCAGTGCTGGGGGCCTTTATGGCTACACCTTC
TRBD2 | TRBJ2-1 | . | TRBV11-3 | CASSLYWGGRSSYNEQFF | TGTGCCAGCAGCTTATATTGGGGAGGGAGAAGCTCCTACAATGAGCAGTTCTTC
. | TRBJ1-5 | . | TRBV7-2 | CASSSVRQGTRQPQHF | TGTGCCAGCAGCTCCGTCAGGCAGGGAACTCGTCAGCCCCAGCATTTT
TRBD1 | TRBJ1-3 | . | TRBV9 | CASSVYGTDNGNTIYF | TGTGCCAGCAGCGTTTATGGGACAGACAATGGAAACACCATATATTTT
. | TRBJ1-5 | . | TRBV19 | CASSMAGGGGNQPQHF | TGTGCCAGTAGTATGGCTGGGGGGGGAGGGAATCAGCCCCAGCATTTT
. | TRBJ2-7 | once | TRBV10-3 | CAISEPSGDEQYF | TGTGCCATCAGTGAGCCGTCCGGCGACGAGCAGTACTTC
. | TRBJ1-3 | . | TRBV9 | CASSVESYGNTIYF | TGTGCCAGCAGCGTAGAATCGTACGGAAACACCATATATTTT
. | TRBJ2-7 | . | TRBV5-4 | CASSLSGTAINEQYF | TGTGCCAGCAGCTTGTCAGGGACCGCAATCAACGAGCAGTACTTC
TRBD2 | TRBJ2-5 | once | TRBV27 | CATGTSGETQYF | TGTGCCACCGGGACTAGCGGAGAGACCCAGTACTTC
. | TRBJ1-4 | once | TRBV30 | CAWQGIANEKLFF | TGTGCCTGGCAGGGGATCGCAAATGAAAAACTGTTTTTT
. | TRBJ1-4 | few | TRBV4-3 | CASSQDPGSYNEKLFF | TGCGCCAGCAGCCAAGATCCCGGGTCCTATAATGAAAAACTGTTTTTT
TRBD2 | TRBJ2-7 | . | TRBV7-3 | CASSPRTSGAYEQYF | TGTGCCAGCAGCCCAAGGACTAGCGGGGCATACGAGCAGTACTTC
TRBD2 | TRBJ2-7 | once | TRBV7-2 | CASSLLGGNEQYF | TGTGCCAGCAGCTTACTGGGGGGGAACGAGCAGTACTTC
. | TRBJ2-5 | . | TRBV5-6 | CASSLFGGTQETQYF | TGTGCCAGCAGCTTGTTTGGAGGCACTCAAGAGACCCAGTACTTC
TRBD2 | TRBJ2-1 | . | TRBV4-2 | CASSQAVSGGDSYNEQFF | TGTGCCAGCAGCCAAGCTGTTAGCGGGGGCGATTCGTACAATGAGCAGTTCTTC
TRBD2 | TRBJ2-7 | few | TRBV4-2 | CASSQASGEYYEQYF | TGTGCCAGCAGCCAGGCGAGCGGGGAATACTACGAGCAGTACTTC
TRBD2 | TRBJ2-3 | . | TRBV19 | CASTSGGYSTDTQYF | TGTGCCAGTACGAGCGGGGGGTATAGCACAGATACGCAGTATTTT
. | TRBJ2-1 | . | TRBV13 | CASSARLRVGYNEQFF | TGTGCCAGCAGCGCCCGACTCAGGGTCGGCTACAATGAGCAGTTCTTC
TRBD2 | TRBJ2-1 | . | TRBV27 | CASSPLAGGLDEQFF | TGTGCCAGCAGTCCCCTAGCGGGGGGATTGGATGAGCAGTTCTTC
. | TRBJ1-1 | . | TRBV29-1 | CSDGGHTEAFF | TGCAGCGACGGGGGTCACACTGAAGCTTTCTTT
TRBD2 | TRBJ2-7 | . | TRBV7-3 | CASSLGRTRSYEQYF | TGTGCCAGCAGCTTAGGCCGGACTAGGTCGTACGAGCAGTACTTC
. | TRBJ2-7 | . | TRBV5-1 | CASSLGMQGSYEQYF | TGCGCCAGCAGCTTGGGGATGCAGGGAAGCTACGAGCAGTACTTC
. | TRBJ1-1 | . | TRBV7-9 | CASSLSRGTEAFF | TGTGCCAGCAGCTTAAGCAGGGGCACTGAAGCTTTCTTT
. | TRBJ1-2 | . | TRBV30 | CAWSVYDSPYGYTF | TGTGCCTGGAGTGTATATGACAGCCCCTATGGCTACACCTTC
. | TRBJ1-1 | . | TRBV11-2 | CASSPSGNTEAFF | TGTGCCAGCAGCCCGTCCGGGAACACTGAAGCTTTCTTT
TRBD2 | TRBJ2-5 | few | TRBV5-1 | CASSLTGGVLGETQYF | TGCGCCAGCAGCTTGACGGGAGGGGTTTTAGGAGAGACCCAGTACTTC
TRBD2 | TRBJ2-3 | . | TRBV18 | CASSPTSGSTDTQYF | TGTGCCAGCTCACCTACTAGCGGGAGCACAGATACGCAGTATTTT
. | TRBJ2-5 | . | TRBV5-1 | CASTGSQETQYF | TGCGCCAGCACTGGGTCGCAGGAGACCCAGTACTTC
. | TRBJ1-2 | once | TRBV28 | CASSSLGVAGYTF | TGTGCCAGCAGTTCGTTAGGGGTTGCTGGCTACACCTTC
TRBD2 | TRBJ2-1 | . | TRBV29-1 | CSVVSLGLASYNEQFF | TGCAGCGTTGTAAGCTTGGGACTAGCGAGCTACAATGAGCAGTTCTTC